This T cell receptor (beta chain) was identified in a study of T cell repertoires in cytomegalovirus infection (dated by TCRdb to about 2019). For the study in its entirety: Alongside well-studied HLA-B-restricted epitopes, the peptide stimulations were aimed at recently identified HLA-C-restricted CMV epitopes, whose presentation resists viral immunomodulation. Donor HLA type was relevant to the analysis, as public TCR beta signatures indicated carriage of CMV infection together with the matching HLA type. What the study reported, not specific to this receptor: In both this cohort and an independent roughly 350-donor cohort, the cumulative frequency of public TCR beta family members distinguished carriers of CMV infection plus the relevant HLA type. The ex vivo response was dominated by HLA-C-restricted CMV-specific TCR beta clonotypes, and the single most frequent clonotype in two of eight donors was supplied by these HLA-C-restricted clonotypes.

In light of the paper, this sample's treatment or condition label describes: in vitro stimulation with specific CMV peptide epitopes to enrich CMV-specific T cells. There are 17 amino acids in the CDR3, from cysteine to phenylalanine inclusive. Only CDR3 DNA remains: 51 bases, in frame from the first base. The trim is 5 bases for V and 0 bases for J, with a gap of 18 bases between the germline ends. The germline V gene (reference sequence) provides CDR1 MNHEY and CDR2 SMNVEV. About this clonotype: This receptor's antigen is unknown. Per-nucleotide qualities are absent, and no much larger clonotype sits a single base away.

TCRdb records Illumina HiSeq 1500 as the sequencer. TCRdb reworked the public reads: Q25 trimming with fastp, MiXCR clone assembly, productive beta chains retained. Rows merge per CDR3 protein into single entries with the most common DNA and genes. This sample is represented by some 320,000 distinct CDR3 sequences; almost 30% of them were singletons. The ten largest clones take up roughly 20% of the sample. The receptor was isolated from a human donor in good health (CMV status not recorded). Some clones in this sample may be carry-over from other donors' samples. The source was cultured PBMCs, collected from culture after CMV antigen stimulation. Recombination linked TRBV27 to TRBJ2-3; the D call could be TRBD1 or TRBD2, with each sharing 5 bases. The DNA reads TGTGCCAGCAGTGGCGCCGGGACCGCCTATAGCACAGATACGCAGTATTTT. It codes for CASSGAGTAYSTDTQYF.